This T cell receptor (beta chain) emerged from a study of blood T cell repertoires in COVID-19. Overall study context: Acute and convalescent COVID-19 samples came from the United States, Italy and Spain.

As originally analysed: Estimated nucleated cell counts came from reference gene primer amplification. Profiled with immunoSEQ multiplex PCR; TCRdb holds only in-frame clones, not every one. The D gene and trimming were derived from the DNA, and the V and J assignments and clone size from that table. The sample yields hundreds of thousands of clones, around 88% seen once. The CDR3 extends over 13 amino acids. CDR1 SGHNT and CDR2 YYREEE come from the germline V gene (reference sequence). V was pared by 4 bases and J by 4 bases, with 9 bases between. The genes are TRBV5-4 and TRBJ1-5; D perhaps matches TRBD1 (5 bases). Sequenced sample: peripheral blood. This TCR was sampled from a man older than 75 with acute or convalescent COVID-19. The CDR3 DNA reads as TGTGCCAGCAGCACGGACAAGAATCAGCCCCAGCATTTT. Protein product: CASSTDKNQPQHF.